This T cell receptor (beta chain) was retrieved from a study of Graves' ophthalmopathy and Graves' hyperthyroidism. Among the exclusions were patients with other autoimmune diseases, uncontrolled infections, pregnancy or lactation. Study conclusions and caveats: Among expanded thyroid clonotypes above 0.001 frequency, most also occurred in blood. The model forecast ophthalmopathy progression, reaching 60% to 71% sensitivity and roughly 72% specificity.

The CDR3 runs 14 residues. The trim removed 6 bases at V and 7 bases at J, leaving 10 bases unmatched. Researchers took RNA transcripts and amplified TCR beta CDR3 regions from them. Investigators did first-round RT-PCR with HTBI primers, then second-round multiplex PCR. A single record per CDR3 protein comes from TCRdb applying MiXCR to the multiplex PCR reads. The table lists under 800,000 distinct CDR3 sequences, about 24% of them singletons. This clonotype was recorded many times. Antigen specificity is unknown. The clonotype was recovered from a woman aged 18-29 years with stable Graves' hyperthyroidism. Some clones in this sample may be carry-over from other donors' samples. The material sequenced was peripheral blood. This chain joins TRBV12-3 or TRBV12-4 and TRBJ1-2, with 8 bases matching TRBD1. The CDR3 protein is CASSTYPGGSGYTF. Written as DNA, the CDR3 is TGTGCCAGCAGCACCTACCCAGGGGGCTCTGGCTACACCTTC.